Sequencing of this TCR beta chain was carried out in a study of identifying expanded T cells in peripheral blood. Study-level results: Across healthy donors, higher total template counts meant significantly greater approximately 2-week count variance. Over two and four weeks, about 17 and 20 clones changed, versus more than 1 between replicates.

The CDR3 loop spans 11 amino acids. Trimming took off 4 bases at V and 5 bases at J, with 5 bases between the two ends. Germline-derived CDR1 and CDR2 are MNHEY and SMNVEV (reference sequence). A note on this clone: What it recognizes is unknown. This sample includes further DNA sequences coding for the same CDR3.

No infections or other immune events were documented during collection. Assay used: immunoSEQ multiplex PCR; TCRdb lists only in-frame clones, some missing. The repertoire has about 89,000 clones, 88% of them found once; the top ten carry roughly 4%. The sequenced material came from blood. The clonotype was recovered from a person aged 18-70 years in good health. The V gene is TRBV27, the J gene TRBJ1-1; D gene unclear. CDR3 sequence (DNA): TGTGCCAGCAGTTCAAGTACTGAAGCTTTCTTT. This encodes CASSSSTEAFF.